This T cell receptor beta chain was sequenced for a study of identical twins. Study-wide points: Cord blood beta clonotypes present at high abundance carried fewer insertions; no such pattern appeared in memory repertoires. The study based its conclusions on cross-sectional statistical analysis and did not follow the same donors.

The CDR3 extends over 13 amino acids. MiXCR was run by TCRdb on the 5' RACE reads, yielding one entry per CDR3 protein. The repertoire has some 460,000 distinct CDR3 sequences, around 14% of them found once; the top ten carry about 0.52%. This clonotype was counted a few times. Antigen: not known. The sample was also linked to a second study, of yellow fever vaccine responses in identical twins. That source notes: In identical twins, vaccine T cell responses appeared partly shared and partly individual.

The sequence was obtained from a woman between 18 and 29 years old in good health. The specimen was CD4+ T cells sorted from blood. V gene TRBV12-1 combines with J gene TRBJ2-1; TRBD2 is the table's D call and was not checked against the DNA. TRBV12-1 is a documented pseudogene. CDR3 nucleotide sequence: TGTGCCAGCAGCCCCGCAGCCTACAATGAGCAGTTCTTC. Protein product: CASSPAAYNEQFF.